This TCR beta chain is from a study of CD8 T cells in ankylosing spondylitis. Findings and caveats of the study: A motif in TCR beta, a set of eight highly homologous variants, appeared characteristic of ankylosing spondylitis blood. Prior work had noted some motif variants in reactive arthritis blood and synovial fluid. Peripheral blood held disease-linked clones only at relatively low frequency, and these were CD8+.

Construction of TCR beta libraries was performed using quantitative 5'-RACE with molecular barcodes. TCRdb re-called the 5' RACE reads with MiXCR, one entry per CDR3 protein. Altogether under 450,000 distinct CDR3 sequences are present, roughly 20% being singletons, with the ten largest covering around 14%. A word on this clonotype: Its specificity is not known.

Germline loops: CDR1 SGDLS, CDR2 YYNGEE. The CDR3 contains 14 residues. Trimming cost V 0 bases and J 3 bases, with 10 bases left between them. The clonotype was recovered from a male donor with ankylosing spondylitis or in good health (not recorded which). This chain links TRBV9 with TRBJ2-7; D not resolved. The sequencing sample was made of blood, either unsorted or a sorted T cell fraction (not recorded which). The chain's CDR3 is CASSVGSQGYEQYF. CDR3 nucleotide sequence: TGTGCCAGCAGCGTAGGTTCTCAAGGCTACGAGCAGTACTTC.